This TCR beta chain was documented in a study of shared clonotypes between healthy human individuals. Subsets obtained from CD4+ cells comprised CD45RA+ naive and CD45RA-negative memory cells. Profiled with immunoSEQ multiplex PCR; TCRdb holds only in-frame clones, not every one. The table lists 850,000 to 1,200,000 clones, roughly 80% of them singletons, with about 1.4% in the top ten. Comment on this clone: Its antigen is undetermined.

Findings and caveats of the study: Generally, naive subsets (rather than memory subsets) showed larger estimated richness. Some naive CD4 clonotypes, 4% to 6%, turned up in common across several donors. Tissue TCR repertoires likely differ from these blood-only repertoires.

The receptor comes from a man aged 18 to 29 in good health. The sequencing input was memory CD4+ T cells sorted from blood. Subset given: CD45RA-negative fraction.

CDR3 in amino acids: CASSPTGGVNTGELFF. The CDR3 DNA follows: TGCGCCAGCAGCCCCACTGGCGGGGTGAACACCGGGGAGCTGTTTTTT. J is TRBJ2-2 and V is TRBV5-1; possible D gene TRBD2, 6 bases. Trimming shortened V by 4 bases and J by 1 base, and 14 bases separated the two germline ends. Germline V lookup: CDR1 SGHRS, CDR2 YFSETQ. This CDR3 has 16 residues. Filled out from reference TRBV5-1 and TRBJ2-2, the complete variable domain reads KAGVTQTPRYLIKTRGQQVTLSCSPISGHRSVSWYQQTPGQGLQFLFEYFSETQRNKGNFPGRFSGRQFSNSRSEMNVSTLELGDSALYLCASSPTGGVNTGELFFGEGSRLTVL.